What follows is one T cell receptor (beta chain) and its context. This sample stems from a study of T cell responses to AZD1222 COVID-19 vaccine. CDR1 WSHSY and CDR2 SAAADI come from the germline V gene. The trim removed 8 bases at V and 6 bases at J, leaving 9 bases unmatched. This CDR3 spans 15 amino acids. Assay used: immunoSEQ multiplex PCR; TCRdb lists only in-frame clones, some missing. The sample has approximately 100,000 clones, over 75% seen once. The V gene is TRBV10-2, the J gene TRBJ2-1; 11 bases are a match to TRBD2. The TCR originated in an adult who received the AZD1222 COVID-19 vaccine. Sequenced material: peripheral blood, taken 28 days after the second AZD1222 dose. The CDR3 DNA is TGCGCCAGCGGGCGAACTAGCGGGAGTATCAATGAGCAGTTCTTC. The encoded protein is CASGRTSGSINEQFF.